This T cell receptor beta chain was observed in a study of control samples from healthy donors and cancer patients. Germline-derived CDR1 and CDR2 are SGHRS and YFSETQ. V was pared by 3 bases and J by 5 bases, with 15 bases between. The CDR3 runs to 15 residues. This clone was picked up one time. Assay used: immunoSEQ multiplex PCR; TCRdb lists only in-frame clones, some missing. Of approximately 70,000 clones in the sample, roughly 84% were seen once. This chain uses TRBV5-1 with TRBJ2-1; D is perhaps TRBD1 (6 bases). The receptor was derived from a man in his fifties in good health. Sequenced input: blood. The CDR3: CASSWRGQLNNEQFF. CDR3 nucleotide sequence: TGCGCCAGCAGCTGGCGTGGACAGCTAAACAATGAGCAGTTCTTC.